This passage covers 12 T cell receptor beta chains from one sample sequenced in a study of Ad26.COV2.S vaccination and SARS-CoV-2 variants. Some clones are missing from TCRdb's copy, which holds only in-frame ones; the method was immunoSEQ multiplex PCR. The data contain around 320,000 clones, roughly 84% of them singletons. Specified treatment: roughly 18 received Ad26.COV2.S at low or high dose, single or two shots; roughly five received placebo; per-sample allocation not given. The samples date from day 63 after the first vaccine or placebo injection. The source material was peripheral blood, sampled in a trial of Ad26.COV2.S vaccine versus placebo. Receptors were obtained from a person aged 18-65 years who received the Ad26.COV2.S COVID-19 vaccine or a placebo.

The genes are TRBV4-1 and TRBJ2-7; TRBD1 agrees at 8 bases. Germline V lookup: CDR1 MGHRA, CDR2 YSYEKL. V was pared by 1 base and J by 7 bases, with 9 bases of the junction left unmatched. The CDR3 covers 15 residues. The CDR3 sequence is CASSQASRGRGEQYF. CDR3 DNA: TGCGCCAGCAGCCAAGCGTCCAGGGGGCGGGGTGAGCAGTACTTC.

The CDR3 DNA reads TGTGCCAGCAGTACGGACAGCGTCACTAACTATGGCTACACCTTC. Translated: CASSTDSVTNYGYTF. V usage is TRBV6-5 and J usage is TRBJ1-2; D may be TRBD1 (6 bases). V shed 5 bases and J shed 0 bases, with 13 bases lying between them. This CDR3 region has 15 residues. Germline CDR1 is MNHEY and CDR2 is SVGAGI.

The chain is built from TRBV16 and TRBJ1-5; no reliable D call. CDR1 KGHSY and CDR2 FQNENV come from the germline V gene. The CDR3 length is 13 residues. Trimming shortened V by 2 bases and J by 0 bases, and 2 bases separated the two germline ends. CDR3 coding DNA: TGTGCCAGCAGCCAACATAGCAATCAGCCCCAGCATTTT. Translating gives CASSQHSNQPQHF.

The chain couples TRBV7-9 to TRBJ1-4, with a tentative D call TRBD1 (5 bases). This CDR3 has 13 residues. CDR1 and CDR2 (germline): SEHNR, FQNEAQ (reference sequence). The germline V and J ends were trimmed by 5 bases and 7 bases, with 11 bases remaining between them. As DNA, the CDR3 is TGTGCCAGCAGCCACAGGCATGCTGAAAAACTGTTTTTT. Amino acids: CASSHRHAEKLFF.

The table lists this clone with a few counts. The gene calls are TRBV5-1 and TRBJ1-5, with D perhaps TRBD1 (5 bases). V was pared by 4 bases and J by 1 base, with 12 bases between. Germline V CDR1 and CDR2: SGHRS, YFSETQ. The CDR3 has 15 residues. Here the CDR3 DNA reads TGCGCCAGCAGCCCCGGGACCCAAAGCAATCAGCCCCAGCATTTT. Protein sequence: CASSPGTQSNQPQHF.

Only a few counts were recorded for this clone. The chain joins TRBV18 to TRBJ2-7; D gene uncertain. The CDR3 consists of 14 residues. V was pared by 6 bases and J by 2 bases, with 14 bases between. Germline CDR1 and CDR2: KGHSH and LQKENI. The CDR3 spells CASSPPTRTYEQYF. CDR3 in DNA: TGTGCCAGCTCCCCTCCGACGCGAACCTACGAGCAGTACTTC.

V and J are TRBV11-3 and TRBJ2-3; 8 bases match TRBD1. Germline V CDR1 and CDR2: SGHNT, YENEEA. The CDR3 totals 16 residues. J gave up 1 base and V 1 base, and 4 bases lay outside the gene matches. The CDR3 region has the DNA TGTGCCAGCAGCTTAGCCGGACAGGGCGGCACAGATACGCAGTATTTT. This translates into CASSLAGQGGTDTQYF.

The rearrangement uses TRBV12-5 and TRBJ2-5; 7 nucleotides match TRBD1. The CDR3 contains 13 residues. CDR1 and CDR2 (germline): LGHNT, FRNRAP. The junction had 2 bases not matched to a gene; V was cut back by 5 bases and J by 2 bases. The CDR3 loop is CASGRDSQETQYF. The CDR3 DNA reads as TGTGCTAGTGGTAGGGACAGTCAAGAGACCCAGTACTTC. The full variable domain, its missing parts supplied by reference TRBV12-5 and TRBJ2-5, is DARVTQTPRHKVTEMGQEVTMRCQPILGHNTVFWYRQTMMQGLELLAYFRNRAPLDDSGMPKDRFSAEMPDATLATLKIQPSEPRDSAVYFCASGRDSQETQYFGPGTRLLVL.

This chain uses TRBV5-1 with TRBJ1-4; D remains ambiguous. There are 14 residues in the CDR3. The V end was cut by 0 bases, the J end by 6 bases, with 9 bases between. CDR1 is SGHRS and CDR2 is YFSETQ in the germline V gene. CDR3 sequence: CASSLGTEDEKLFF. CDR3 in DNA: TGCGCCAGCAGCTTGGGAACCGAGGATGAAAAACTGTTTTTT.

This clone was observed a handful of times. The chain combines TRBV4-2 with TRBJ1-1; no firm D call. Trimming removed 0 bases from V and 4 bases from J, with 9 bases in between. CDR3 length equals 14 residues. Germline lookup yields CDR1 LGHNA and CDR2 YNFKEQ. The CDR3 loop is CASSQEPGVTEAFF. CDR3 coding DNA: TGTGCCAGCAGCCAAGAGCCGGGTGTCACTGAAGCTTTCTTT.

This sequence joins TRBV6-5 and TRBJ2-7; D might be TRBD1 (7 bases). Germline lookup yields CDR1 MNHEY and CDR2 SVGAGI. The germline V and J ends were trimmed by 4 bases and 3 bases, with 16 bases remaining between them. This CDR3 contains 15 residues. As DNA, the CDR3 is TGTGCCAGCAGTTCACACGTCAGGGGGGTCTACGAGCAGTACTTC. Its protein is CASSSHVRGVYEQYF.

The genes are TRBV19 and TRBJ2-1; TRBD2 matches 10 bases. The CDR3 length is 14 residues. V lost 7 bases, J lost 4 bases, and 4 bases stayed unmatched. Per the germline V gene, CDR1 is LNHDA and CDR2 is SQIVND (reference sequence). The CDR3: CASTKRGGYNEQFF. Here the CDR3 DNA reads TGTGCCAGTACTAAGCGGGGGGGATACAATGAGCAGTTCTTC.